A selection of T cell receptor beta chains follows, all from one sample in a study of CD4 T cells in relation to SARS-CoV-2 and coronaviruses. Using immunoSEQ multiplex PCR, the repertoire was profiled, and TCRdb retains in-frame clones only, with some absent. This table holds roughly 68,000 clones, approximately 93% found once. The specimen was naive CD4+ T cells from PBMCs. These receptors all stem from a human donor in good health. Each CDR3 is given with its conserved first and last residue. A D gene is named only where the DNA matches it firmly. The size entry is marked missing in some rows and otherwise reads once, few, many or a size class.

>NA|NA|TRBJ2-3|TRBV18
CASSEDLTTDTQYF
TGTGCCAGCTCGGAGGACTTAACCACAGATACGCAGTATTTT
>NA|TRBD1|TRBJ2-7|TRBV5-1
CASSFRDRGQDEQYF
TGCGCCAGCAGCTTTCGGGACAGGGGGCAAGACGAGCAGTACTTC
>NA|NA|TRBJ1-4|TRBV7-2
CASSPQWGSNEKLFF
TGTGCCAGCAGTCCACAATGGGGAAGCAATGAAAAACTGTTTTTT
>NA|TRBD2|TRBJ2-2|TRBV15
CATSPRDYLTGELFF
TGTGCCACCAGTCCCCGGGACTACCTCACCGGGGAGCTGTTTTTT
>NA|NA|TRBJ1-1|TRBV18
CASSPQGRDTEAFF
TGTGCCAGCTCACCACAGGGTAGGGACACTGAAGCTTTCTTT
>NA|NA|TRBJ2-3|TRBV5-1
CASSLTSTDTQYF
TGCGCCAGCAGCTTAACTAGCACAGATACGCAGTATTTT
>NA|NA|TRBJ1-5|TRBV5-4
CASSSSQDPQPQHF
TGTGCCAGCAGCTCCAGTCAGGATCCTCAGCCCCAGCATTTT
>NA|NA|TRBJ2-7|TRBV6-5
CASLSREYEQYF
TGTGCCAGCTTGAGTCGTGAGTACGAGCAGTACTTC
>once|NA|TRBJ1-4|TRBV24-1
CATSDLGQIATNEKLFF
TGTGCCACCAGTGATTTGGGCCAGATTGCAACTAATGAAAAACTGTTTTTT
>NA|TRBD1|TRBJ2-1|TRBV10-3
CAISTGDRGIEEQFF
TGTGCCATCAGTACGGGAGACAGGGGGATTGAGGAGCAGTTCTTC
>NA|TRBD2|TRBJ2-5|TRBV12-3/TRBV12-4
CASSSGVVTQYF
TGTGCCAGCTCTAGCGGGGTGGTTACCCAGTACTTC
>NA|NA|TRBJ2-3|TRBV19
CASSINSPAATDTQYF
TGTGCCAGTAGTATAAACTCCCCGGCCGCCACAGATACGCAGTATTTT
>once|TRBD1|TRBJ2-7|TRBV3-1/TRBV3-2
CASSQQQGAFYEQYF
TGTGCCAGCAGTCAGCAACAGGGGGCCTTCTACGAGCAGTACTTC
>NA|NA|TRBJ1-2|TRBV24-1
CATSDFGQKGYTF
TGTGCCACCAGTGATTTTGGGCAGAAGGGCTACACCTTC
>NA|NA|TRBJ1-1|TRBV2
CATSIEPGIFTEAFF
TGTGCTACCAGCATAGAGCCAGGGATCTTTACTGAAGCTTTCTTT
>NA|TRBD2|TRBJ2-5|TRBV5-4
CASSLAGGAGARETQYF
TGTGCCAGCAGCTTGGCCGGGGGGGCGGGAGCGAGGGAGACCCAGTACTTC
>NA|TRBD1|TRBJ2-7|TRBV5-4
CASSRGAGTGGEQYF
TGTGCCAGCAGCCGCGGGGCCGGGACAGGGGGCGAGCAGTACTTC
>NA|NA|TRBJ2-3|TRBV18
CASSPTDTQYF
TGTGCCAGCTCACCAACAGATACGCAGTATTTT
>once|NA|TRBJ1-5|TRBV4-3
CASSQVYPVGNQPQHF
TGCGCCAGCAGCCAAGTCTACCCGGTTGGCAATCAGCCCCAGCATTTT
>NA|NA|TRBJ2-1|TRBV4-2
CASSQSPGGTYNEQFF
TGTGCCAGCAGCCAATCTCCTGGCGGGACCTACAATGAGCAGTTCTTC
>NA|NA|TRBJ2-7|TRBV5-4
CASSQGTGPYEQYF
TGTGCCAGCAGCCAAGGGACGGGTCCCTACGAGCAGTACTTC
>NA|NA|TRBJ1-6|TRBV7-2
CASSLDSNSPLHF
TGTGCCAGCAGCTTGGACAGTAATTCACCCCTCCACTTT
>NA|NA|TRBJ1-5|TRBV6-1
CASSLGSHSPRQHF
TGTGCCAGCAGTCTAGGGAGTCACAGCCCCAGGCAGCATTTT
>NA|NA|TRBJ2-3|TRBV5-1
CASSLTETLVHTQYF
TGCGCCAGCAGCTTGACCGAAACCTTGGTCCATACGCAGTATTTT
>NA|NA|TRBJ2-1|TRBV5-1
CASTPRPGAFGDEQFF
TGCGCCAGCACCCCGAGGCCGGGAGCCTTTGGCGATGAGCAGTTCTTC
>NA|TRBD2|TRBJ2-7|TRBV5-1
CASSPTSGSSYEQYF
TGCGCCAGCAGCCCGACTAGCGGAAGCTCCTACGAGCAGTACTTC
>NA|NA|TRBJ1-4|TRBV6-5
CAIGVPGDKLFF
TGTGCCATCGGGGTCCCAGGAGATAAACTGTTTTTT
>NA|NA|TRBJ1-5|TRBV6-1
CASSEIPRGDQPQHF
TGTGCCAGCAGTGAAATTCCGCGGGGTGATCAGCCCCAGCATTTT
>NA|TRBD2|TRBJ2-5|TRBV11-1
CASSARLAGVQETQYF
TGTGCCAGCAGCGCAAGACTAGCGGGGGTCCAAGAGACCCAGTACTTC
>NA|TRBD1|TRBJ1-5|TRBV18
CASSPERGGFDQPQHF
TGTGCCAGCTCACCCGAGAGAGGGGGCTTCGATCAGCCCCAGCATTTT
>NA|TRBD1|TRBJ2-7|TRBV6-1
CASSEALGQGGYEQYF
TGTGCCAGCAGTGAAGCCCTCGGACAGGGGGGGTACGAGCAGTACTTC
>NA|NA|TRBJ1-1|TRBV20-1
CSASKGPGGAFF
TGCAGTGCTAGTAAGGGGCCGGGTGGAGCTTTCTTT
>once|NA|TRBJ1-6|TRBV19
CASTPEWKKTYNSPLHF
TGTGCCAGTACCCCAGAATGGAAGAAGACATATAATTCACCCCTCCACTTT
>once|NA|TRBJ1-5|TRBV2
CASSATGGTQPQHF
TGTGCCAGCAGCGCTACAGGTGGGACTCAGCCCCAGCATTTT
>NA|NA|TRBJ1-5|TRBV24-1
CATSDAGDSNQPQHF
TGTGCCACCAGTGATGCAGGGGATAGCAATCAGCCCCAGCATTTT
>NA|TRBD2|TRBJ2-7|TRBV28
CASNNAGAYEQYF
TGTGCCAGCAATAATGCGGGAGCCTACGAGCAGTACTTC
>few|TRBD1|TRBJ1-2|TRBV27
CASNRGRRDRNYGYTF
TGTGCCAGCAACCGCGGTCGAAGGGACAGGAACTATGGCTACACCTTC
>NA|TRBD2|TRBJ2-7|TRBV7-2
CASSLGGTSVYEQYF
TGTGCCAGCAGCTTAGGGGGGACTAGCGTTTACGAGCAGTACTTC
>NA|NA|TRBJ2-2|TRBV2
CASKTADLNTGELFF
TGTGCCAGCAAGACAGCCGACCTAAACACCGGGGAGCTGTTTTTT
>once|NA|TRBJ2-3|TRBV27
CASSFRGTDTQYF
TGTGCCAGCAGTTTTCGAGGCACAGATACGCAGTATTTT
>NA|NA|TRBJ1-1|TRBV5-1
CASSAASSEAFF
TGCGCCAGCAGCGCGGCCTCGAGTGAAGCTTTCTTT
>few|NA|TRBJ1-5|TRBV7-2
CASSLAPSQPQHF
TGTGCCAGCAGCTTAGCCCCGAGTCAGCCCCAGCATTTT
>NA|NA|TRBJ1-4|TRBV29-1
CSVGQYEKLFF
TGCAGCGTTGGACAGTATGAAAAACTGTTTTTT
>NA|NA|TRBJ2-6|TRBV29-1
CSVQGPSGANVLTF
TGCAGCGTGCAGGGACCCTCTGGGGCCAACGTCCTGACTTTC
>NA|TRBD1|TRBJ1-1|TRBV6-5
CASSYGDRATGAFF
TGTGCCAGCAGTTACGGGGACAGGGCGACCGGAGCTTTCTTT
>NA|TRBD2|TRBJ2-2|TRBV15
CATSRGASGGIAGELFF
TGTGCCACCAGCAGAGGGGCTAGCGGGGGTATCGCCGGGGAGCTGTTTTTT
>NA|TRBD1|TRBJ2-7|TRBV13
CASSLRQGYEQYF
TGTGCCAGCAGCTTACGACAGGGCTACGAGCAGTACTTC
>NA|NA|TRBJ2-5|TRBV18
CASSTGTQETQYF
TGTGCCAGCTCCACAGGGACTCAAGAGACCCAGTACTTC
>NA|TRBD1|TRBJ2-1|TRBV24-1
CATSGPRGRNEQFF
TGTGCCACCAGTGGCCCCAGGGGGCGGAATGAGCAGTTCTTC
>NA|NA|TRBJ2-7|TRBV4-2
CASSRNSGSREQYF
TGTGCCAGCAGCCGGAATTCAGGGTCGCGCGAGCAGTACTTC
>NA|TRBD2|TRBJ2-1|TRBV6-7
CASSYHIAERGAPYNEQFF
TGTGCCAGCAGTTACCATATCGCGGAGCGGGGGGCACCCTACAATGAGCAGTTCTTC
>NA|NA|TRBJ2-5|TRBV5-1
CASSTRSQQETQYF
TGCGCCAGCAGCACCAGATCCCAGCAAGAGACCCAGTACTTC
>NA|NA|TRBJ1-6|TRBV6-5
CASGIGPGVGSPLHF
TGTGCCAGCGGGATTGGACCAGGGGTAGGGTCACCCCTCCACTTT
>NA|NA|TRBJ1-1|TRBV30
CAWSMSLLRGTEAFF
TGTGCCTGGAGTATGTCCCTCCTCCGAGGGACTGAAGCTTTCTTT
>NA|NA|TRBJ1-6|TRBV7-2
CASSLISGNDYNSPLHF
TGTGCCAGCAGCTTAATTTCTGGGAATGACTATAATTCACCCCTCCACTTT
>NA|NA|TRBJ2-5|TRBV7-3
CASSPGPGQLQETQYF
TGTGCCAGCAGCCCAGGGCCAGGGCAGCTCCAAGAGACCCAGTACTTC
>NA|TRBD2|TRBJ2-3|TRBV6-4
CASSGLAGGADTQYF
TGTGCCAGCAGTGGCCTAGCGGGAGGGGCAGATACGCAGTATTTT
>NA|NA|TRBJ2-1|TRBV19
CASSIGGVMKFF
TGTGCCAGTAGTATTGGCGGGGTTATGAAGTTCTTC
>NA|NA|TRBJ1-1|TRBV30
CASHRSTPEAFF
TGTGCCTCACACCGAAGTACCCCTGAAGCTTTCTTT